A selection of T cell receptor beta chains follows, all from one sample in a study of blood T cell repertoires in COVID-19. TCRdb's table, derived via immunoSEQ multiplex PCR, lists solely in-frame clones and lacks some. The sample records 400,000 to 450,000 clones, around 87% being singletons. The sample taken for sequencing was PBMCs or T cells enriched from blood (not recorded which). These receptor sequences come from a man aged 25 to 45 who had recovered from COVID-19. The CDR3 runs from the conserved cysteine through the conserved F or W. D genes are given only for firm matches. The size field is filled for only some rows; it gives once, few, many or a size class.

TRBV7-9	TRBJ1-6	-	-	TGTGCCAGCAGCCCTACCGGGACAAGGAGTTCACCCCTCCACTTT	CASSPTGTRSSPLHF
TRBV27	TRBJ2-7	-	-	TGTGCCAGTAGATCCCTAGGCAACTACGAGCAGTACTTC	CASRSLGNYEQYF
TRBV28	TRBJ2-1	-	TRBD2	TGTGCCAGCATCTCGGGGGGTTTGGAGCAGTTCTTC	CASISGGLEQFF
TRBV5-8	TRBJ2-7	-	-	TGTGCCAGCTTTGGGGCCATCCGTGGGGAAAGCTCCTACGAGCAGTACTTC	CASFGAIRGESSYEQYF
TRBV4-1	TRBJ1-6	-	-	TGCGCCAGCAGCCAGCAATACTCCGTATCACCCCTCCACTTT	CASSQQYSVSPLHF
TRBV19	TRBJ2-2	-	TRBD1	TGTGCCAGTAGTAGGGACAGGGGGTTACACGGGGAGCTGTTTTTT	CASSRDRGLHGELFF
TRBV28	TRBJ1-1	few	-	TGTGCCAGCAGTTTAGAGGACACTGAAGCTTTCTTT	CASSLEDTEAFF
TRBV28	TRBJ1-1	-	-	TGTGCCAGCAGTTTAAGTCCGCGGGAGTTGGACACTGAAGCTTTCTTT	CASSLSPRELDTEAFF
TRBV27	TRBJ1-2	-	TRBD1	TGTGCCAGCAGAGGGCGGGACAGCTCTAACTATGGCTACACCTTC	CASRGRDSSNYGYTF
TRBV11-2	TRBJ2-1	-	-	TGTGCCAGCAGCTTAGATCGTGCGAACGAGCAGTTCTTC	CASSLDRANEQFF
TRBV11-2	TRBJ1-2	-	TRBD1	TGTGCCAGCAGCCCAGGGACAGGGCGACGAGGCTACACCTTC	CASSPGTGRRGYTF
TRBV9	TRBJ1-1	once	-	TGTGCCAGCAGCCCAAGTCCTGGAGGGGTGACTGAAGCTTTCTTT	CASSPSPGGVTEAFF